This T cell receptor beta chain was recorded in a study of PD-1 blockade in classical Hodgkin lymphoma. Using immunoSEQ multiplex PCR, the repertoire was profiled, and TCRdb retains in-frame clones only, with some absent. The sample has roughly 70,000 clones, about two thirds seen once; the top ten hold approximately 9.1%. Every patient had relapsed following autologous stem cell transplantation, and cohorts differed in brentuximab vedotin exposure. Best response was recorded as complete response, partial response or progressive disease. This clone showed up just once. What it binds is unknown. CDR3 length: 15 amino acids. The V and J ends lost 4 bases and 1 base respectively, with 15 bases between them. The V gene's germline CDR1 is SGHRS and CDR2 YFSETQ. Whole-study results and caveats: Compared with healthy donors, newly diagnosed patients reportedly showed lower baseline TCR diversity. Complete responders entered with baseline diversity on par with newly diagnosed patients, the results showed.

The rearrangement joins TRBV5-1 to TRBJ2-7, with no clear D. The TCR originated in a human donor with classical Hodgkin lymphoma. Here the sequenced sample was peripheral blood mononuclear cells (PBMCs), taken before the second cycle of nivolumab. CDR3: CASSLSPTSSYEQYF. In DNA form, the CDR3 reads TGCGCCAGCAGCCTTTCCCCGACATCTTCCTACGAGCAGTACTTC.